Described below is a single TCR beta chain sequence and its context. This entry comes from a study of blood T cell repertoires in COVID-19. Assay: immunoSEQ multiplex PCR; the TCRdb copy retains only in-frame clones and omits some. The sample has approximately 500,000 clones, 88% seen once. Germline loops: CDR1 SGHVS, CDR2 FQNEAQ. V shed 5 bases and J shed 3 bases, with 13 bases lying between them. The CDR3 is 15 amino acids. V gene TRBV7-8 combines with J gene TRBJ2-2; weak D call: TRBD2 (6 bases). The clonotype originates from a woman between 40 and 55 years old who had recovered from COVID-19. The sample consisted of PBMCs or T cells enriched from blood (not recorded which). The CDR3 region is CASSLRDFDTGELFF. As DNA, the CDR3 is TGTGCCAGCAGCCTAAGGGACTTCGACACCGGGGAGCTGTTTTTT. The variable domain in full, with the rest retrieved from reference TRBV7-8 and TRBJ2-2, is GAGVSQSPRYKVAKRGQDVALRCDPISGHVSLFWYQQALGQGPEFLTYFQNEAQLDKSGLPSDRFFAERPEGSVSTLKIQRTQQEDSAVYLCASSLRDFDTGELFFGEGSRLTVL.